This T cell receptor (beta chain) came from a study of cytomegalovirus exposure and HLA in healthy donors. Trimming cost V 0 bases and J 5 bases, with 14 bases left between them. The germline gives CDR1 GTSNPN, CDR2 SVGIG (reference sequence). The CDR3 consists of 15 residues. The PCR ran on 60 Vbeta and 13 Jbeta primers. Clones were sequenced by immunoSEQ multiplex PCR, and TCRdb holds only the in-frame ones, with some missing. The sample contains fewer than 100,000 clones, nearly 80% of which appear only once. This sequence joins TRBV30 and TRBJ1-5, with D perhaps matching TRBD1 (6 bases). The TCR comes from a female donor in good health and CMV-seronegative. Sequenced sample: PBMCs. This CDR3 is CAWSVAGPGDQPQHF. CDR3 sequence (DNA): TGTGCCTGGAGTGTCGCAGGGCCAGGGGATCAGCCCCAGCATTTT.